This entry features one T cell receptor (beta chain) sequence. The deep-level immunoSEQ assay was used. Data came from immunoSEQ multiplex PCR; TCRdb stores just in-frame clones and leaves some out. The data show about 2 million clones, with less than 95% seen just once and 1% to 1.5% held by the top ten. This specimen belongs to a study of shared clonotypes between healthy human individuals. Naivety among CD8 cells was defined by CD45RO negativity and positive CCR7 selection, thereby excluding terminally differentiated effector memory CD45RA+ cells. Per germline, CDR1 MNHEY and CDR2 SVGAGI. Between the trimmed V and J ends, which lost 7 bases and 4 bases, there was a span of 13 bases. CDR3 size: 13 residues.

Sequencing input: naive CD8+ T cells sorted from blood. The chain is built from TRBV6-5 and TRBJ1-1; D is possibly TRBD1 (5 bases). This TCR was recovered from a man younger than 35 in good health. The CDR3 sequence: CASIPFGGTEAFF. For the CDR3, the DNA is TGTGCCAGCATTCCATTTGGGGGCACTGAAGCTTTCTTT.